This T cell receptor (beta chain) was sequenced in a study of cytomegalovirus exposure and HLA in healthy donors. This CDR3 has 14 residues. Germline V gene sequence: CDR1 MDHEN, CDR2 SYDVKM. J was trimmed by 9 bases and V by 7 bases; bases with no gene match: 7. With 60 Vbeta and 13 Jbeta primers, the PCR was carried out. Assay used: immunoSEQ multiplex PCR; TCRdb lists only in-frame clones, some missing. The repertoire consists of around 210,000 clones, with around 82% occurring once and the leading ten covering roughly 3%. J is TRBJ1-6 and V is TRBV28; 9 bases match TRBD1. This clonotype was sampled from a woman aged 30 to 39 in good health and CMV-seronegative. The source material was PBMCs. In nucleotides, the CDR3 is TGTGCCAGCACCCTCGGACAGGGGAGTTCACCCCTCCACTTT. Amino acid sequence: CASTLGQGSSPLHF.